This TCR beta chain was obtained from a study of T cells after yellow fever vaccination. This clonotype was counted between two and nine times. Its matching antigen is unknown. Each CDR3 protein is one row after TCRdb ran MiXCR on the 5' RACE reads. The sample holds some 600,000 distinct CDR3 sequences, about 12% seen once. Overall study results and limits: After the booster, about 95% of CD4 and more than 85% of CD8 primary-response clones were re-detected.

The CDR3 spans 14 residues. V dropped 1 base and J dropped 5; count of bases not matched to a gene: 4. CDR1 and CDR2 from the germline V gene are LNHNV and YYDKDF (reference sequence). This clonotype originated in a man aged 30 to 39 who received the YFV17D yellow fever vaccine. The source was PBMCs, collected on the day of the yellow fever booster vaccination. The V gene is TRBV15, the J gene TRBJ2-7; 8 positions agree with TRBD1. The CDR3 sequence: CATSRGQGTHEQYF. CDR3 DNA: TGTGCCACCAGCAGAGGACAGGGGACCCACGAGCAGTACTTC.